The clone carrying this TCR beta chain has a single count. This CDR3 is built from 13 residues. Per the germline V gene, CDR1 is LGHDT and CDR2 is YNNKEL (reference sequence). Between the trimmed V and J ends, which lost 1 base and 10 bases, there was a span of 13 bases. This sample stems from a study of T cell responses to AZD1222 COVID-19 vaccine. TCRdb keeps only in-frame clones here, not all; method: immunoSEQ multiplex PCR. Of roughly 120,000 clones in the sample, 70% to 90% are singletons; the top ten hold about 6.2%. The receptor's source is an adult in good health. Sequences were derived from peripheral blood, sampled on day 0 of AZD1222 vaccination. This chain joins TRBV3-1 (or the pseudogene TRBV3-2) and TRBJ1-1, with no clear D. CDR3 region: CASSQVSLVGAFF. The CDR3 region has the DNA TGTGCCAGCAGCCAAGTCTCCCTCGTAGGAGCTTTCTTT.